The clone carrying this T cell receptor beta chain appeared many times. Preparation of the TCRbeta library used unique molecular identifiers. TCRdb re-called the PCR reads with MiXCR, one entry per CDR3 protein. Of 240,000 or so distinct CDR3 sequences in the sample, more than 10% were seen once. The CDR3 consists of 14 residues. Germline assignment: CDR1 KGHSH and CDR2 LQKENI. Trimming pared 5 bases from V and 4 bases from J, leaving 12 bases between. These data originate in a study of T-cell reconstitution after alpha-beta-depleted transplantation in children. The chain has TRBV18 and TRBJ1-5, with D perhaps TRBD1 (6 bases). This specimen consisted of PBMCs from the stem cell graft donor, obtained from the stem cell graft. The clonotype was recovered from a human donor who donated a stem cell graft to a child with acute lymphoblastic leukemia. DNA for the CDR3: TGTGCCAGCTCAGAGGACAGCCTTAATCAGCCCCAGCATTTT. It specifies CASSEDSLNQPQHF.